The 14 T cell receptor beta chains given below trace back to one sample, sequenced in a study of immune heterogeneity within non-small cell lung tumors. Bulk tumor genomic DNA, about 570 ng per sample, was the template. Several biopsies per primary tumor were taken during surgery, spaced as far apart as possible. Curative operations were performed on patients who had untreated, newly diagnosed non-small cell lung cancer. Multiplex PCR amplified the TCR beta CDR3 region. Its first round ran for 10 cycles with 32 V and 13 J primers. TCRdb redid the calling of the multiplex PCR reads with MiXCR, one entry per CDR3 protein. The sample yields about 3,600 distinct CDR3 sequences, roughly a quarter seen once. The material sequenced was lung tumor tissue. These receptor sequences come from a man aged 60-69 years with non-small cell lung cancer.

Points on this clonotype: With a much larger clone just one base away, this may be a read error. The V call is TRBV6-5, the J call TRBJ2-3; D may be TRBD1 (5 bases). This CDR3 region has 14 residues. The germline V gene encodes CDR1 MNHEY and CDR2 SVGAGI. CDR3 sequence reads: CASSYQYNTGTQYF. The CDR3 DNA reads TGTGCCAGCAGTTACCAGTATAACACAGGTACGCAGTATTTT.

This chain connects TRBV29-1 to TRBJ2-3; unclear D gene. The ends were cut back, 0 bases at V and 0 bases at J, with 7 bases in the middle. Per germline, CDR1 SQVTM and CDR2 ANQGSEA. CDR3 length: 14 residues. The CDR3 nucleotides are TGCAGCGTTGAAGATTTTACTAGCACAGATACGCAGTATTTT. This encodes CSVEDFTSTDTQYF.

Only a few counts were recorded for this clonotype. The V call is TRBV6-1, the J call TRBJ2-7, with D hard to call. CDR3 length equals 12 residues. Trimming shortened V by 6 bases and J by 3 bases, and 9 bases separated the two germline ends. Germline lookup yields CDR1 MNHNS and CDR2 SASEGT. The CDR3 DNA sequence: TGTGCCAGCAGCAACAGAGTCTACGAGCAGTACTTC. Protein product: CASSNRVYEQYF.

This clonotype turned up a few times. This sequence joins TRBV19 and TRBJ2-2; D is possibly TRBD2 (5 bases). The CDR3 totals 16 residues. Germline CDR1 is LNHDA and CDR2 is SQIVND (reference sequence). V lost 5 bases and J 7 bases, leaving 20 bases between the germline ends. The CDR3 DNA sequence: TGTGCCAGTAGTCTCTCAGTGGGAGCGGCGGTCGGGGAGCTGTTTTTT. Its protein product is CASSLSVGAAVGELFF.

The chain links TRBV20-1 to TRBJ2-5; 15 positions match TRBD2. The V segment lost 5 bases and the J segment 4 bases; nucleotides outside the gene matches: 5. Germline CDR1 reads DFQATT; CDR2 reads SNEGSKA (reference sequence). The CDR3 spans 15 residues. CDR3 sequence reads: CSAHGLAGGLETQYF. CDR3 nucleotide sequence: TGCAGTGCTCATGGACTAGCGGGAGGGTTAGAGACCCAGTACTTC.

This clonotype was detected only once. A much larger clone lies one base from this, so it may be a read error. The chain recombines TRBV20-1 with TRBJ2-7; no clear D gene. This CDR3 contains 15 residues. CDR1 DFQATT and CDR2 SNEGSKA come from the germline V gene (reference sequence). Between the trimmed V and J ends, which lost 1 base and 5 bases, there was a span of 18 bases. The CDR3 spells CSARGGSLGSHEQYF. The CDR3 coding sequence is TGCAGTGCTAGAGGGGGTTCCCTGGGATCCCACGAGCAGTACTTC.

There are a few counts of this clonotype. The chain combines TRBV4-2 with TRBJ2-7, with a possible D match to TRBD2 (6 bases). Trimming took 4 bases from V and 5 from J, leaving 12 bases between them. The CDR3 spans 13 residues. Germline V gives CDR1 LGHNA, CDR2 YNFKEQ. The DNA of the CDR3 is TGTGCCAGCAGCCGAAGACTAGTCGACGAGCAGTACTTC. This gives the protein CASSRRLVDEQYF.

By sample share, this clonotype is medium-sized. The J gene is TRBJ2-1, the V gene TRBV24-1; possibly TRBD2 for D (5 bases). Germline values: CDR1 KGHDR, CDR2 SFDVKD. This CDR3 has 14 amino acids. Trimming took 4 bases from V and 3 from J, leaving 9 bases between them. The CDR3 loop reads CATSEHRDYNEQFF. CDR3 DNA: TGTGCCACCAGTGAACACCGGGACTACAATGAGCAGTTCTTC.

About this clonotype itself: This clone may be a read error of a much larger clone one base away. The J gene is TRBJ2-3, the V gene TRBV4-2; D possibly corresponds to TRBD1 (6 bases). CDR3 size: 14 residues. CDR1 is LGHNA, CDR2 YNFKEQ, per germline. The ends were cut back, 4 bases at V and 11 bases at J, with 19 bases in the middle. This chain's CDR3 is CASSPTRGSEMQYF. The DNA for the CDR3 is TGTGCCAGCAGCCCCACAAGGGGGAGTGAGATGCAGTATTTT.

The V gene is TRBV6-1, the J gene TRBJ2-1; 11 bases are shared with TRBD2. J lost 4 bases, V lost 8 bases, and 7 bases had no gene match. From germline, CDR1 is MNHNS and CDR2 SASEGT. CDR3 size: 15 residues. CDR3 DNA sequence: TGTGCCAGCGTCCAGACTAGCGGGATATACAATGAGCAGTTCTTC. Translated: CASVQTSGIYNEQFF.

This clonotype counts as medium-sized (0.01 to 0.1%). V and J are TRBV7-8 and TRBJ2-1; D is unclear. Germline-derived CDR1 and CDR2 are SGHVS and FQNEAQ. This CDR3 is built from 12 residues. Trimming shortened V by 1 base and J by 6 bases, and 4 bases separated the two germline ends. The CDR3 DNA reads as TGTGCCAGCAGCTTAGGTATCAATGAGCAGTTCTTC. Residues: CASSLGINEQFF.

This sequence joins TRBV9 and TRBJ2-3; tentatively, D is TRBD1 (6 bases). CDR1 and CDR2 (germline): SGDLS, YYNGEE. Deletions cut 4 bases from V and 6 bases from J, with 21 bases between. The CDR3 covers 16 residues. CDR3 residues: CASSPGQAGTSDTQYF. The CDR3 region has the DNA TGTGCCAGCAGCCCCGGGCAAGCAGGGACATCGGATACGCAGTATTTT.

By its share, this clonotype is large. V usage is TRBV6-2 or TRBV6-3 and J usage is TRBJ2-7; possibly TRBD1 for D (5 bases). Germline V gene sequence: CDR1 MNHEY, CDR2 SVGEGT. V was trimmed by 3 bases and J by 3 bases, leaving 15 bases between them. The CDR3 runs to 15 residues. The CDR3 DNA is TGTGCCAGCAGTTATCGTCCAGGGTCATACTACGAGCAGTACTTC. Encoded protein: CASSYRPGSYYEQYF.

The chain carries TRBV2 and TRBJ2-3; 7 bases fit TRBD2. Germline V gene sequence: CDR1 SNHLY, CDR2 FYNNEI. The CDR3 has 14 amino acids. Trimming removed 9 bases from V and 5 bases from J; junction bases left unmatched: 11. CDR3 DNA: TGTGCCAGGACCCTTGGGGGGGGAGGAGATACGCAGTATTTT. It encodes CARTLGGGGDTQYF.